This is a list of T cell receptor beta chains from one sample in a study of blood T cell repertoires in COVID-19. The method was immunoSEQ multiplex PCR; TCRdb's version includes in-frame clones alone and lacks a portion of them. The sample includes some 170,000 clones, over 60% of them seen just once. Sequenced sample: peripheral blood. The receptors originated from a man aged 55 to 70 with acute or convalescent COVID-19. The CDR3 runs from the conserved cysteine through the conserved F or W. Each record gives: V gene, clone size, D gene, J gene, CDR3 DNA, CDR3 protein. The D gene is left open where the match is weak. A row's size may be missing; if present it is once, few, many or a size class.

TRBV7-7	NA	TRBD2	TRBJ2-2	TGTGCTAGCAGCTTCAAACCCCCGGGGCTAGCGGGGGGCCACACCGGGGAGCTGTTTTTT	CASSFKPPGLAGGHTGELFF
TRBV7-3	NA	TRBD1	TRBJ2-7	TGTGCCAGCAGCTTACAGGGGGCGCCAGGGAACGAGCAGTACTTC	CASSLQGAPGNEQYF
TRBV10-3	NA	TRBD1	TRBJ2-7	TGTGCCGTCACAGGGGGCGAGGGGAACGAGCAGTACTTC	CAVTGGEGNEQYF
TRBV29-1	NA	TRBD1	TRBJ1-1	TGCAGCGCCTCAAACAGGGGAAATACTGAAGCTTTCTTT	CSASNRGNTEAFF
TRBV27	NA	NA	TRBJ1-1	TGTGCCAGCAGCCCCCGACAGAACACTGAAGCTTTCTTT	CASSPRQNTEAFF
TRBV5-1	NA	NA	TRBJ1-2	TGCGCCAGCAGGCCCACAGGGAACTATGGCTACACCTTC	CASRPTGNYGYTF
TRBV7-2	NA	TRBD1	TRBJ1-5	TGTGCCAGCACCTTCGGACAGGAAGGCCAGCCCCAGCATTTT	CASTFGQEGQPQHF
TRBV10-2	NA	NA	TRBJ1-5	TGCGCCAGCAACCCGTTTTTGGACAGACTGAATCAGCCCCAGCATTTT	CASNPFLDRLNQPQHF
TRBV7-8	NA	NA	TRBJ2-4	TGTGCCAGCAGCCAACAGGGTAGGGACATTCAGTACTTC	CASSQQGRDIQYF
TRBV7-2	NA	TRBD1	TRBJ2-1	TGTGCCAGCAGCTTGGACAGGGTTGAGCAGTTCTTC	CASSLDRVEQFF
TRBV7-3	NA	TRBD1	TRBJ2-2	TGTGCCAGCAGCTTAGGACAGGGGATTACCGGGGAGCTGTTTTTT	CASSLGQGITGELFF
TRBV3-1/TRBV3-2	NA	TRBD2	TRBJ2-1	TGTGCCAGCAGCCATCTAGCGGCAAGGAAGGTCTACAATGAGCAGTTCTTC	CASSHLAARKVYNEQFF
TRBV15	few	NA	TRBJ1-5	TGTGCCACCAGCAGAGAACGGGGGGCTGGGGGTCAGCCCCAGCATTTT	CATSRERGAGGQPQHF
TRBV18	NA	NA	TRBJ1-1	TGTGCCAGCTCAGTGGGTTTTCTAGGCGCTGAAGCTTTCTTT	CASSVGFLGAEAFF
TRBV10-3	NA	NA	TRBJ1-4	TGTGCCATCAACAGACAGGCTAATGAAAAACTGTTTTTT	CAINRQANEKLFF
TRBV10-3	NA	TRBD1	TRBJ1-1	TGTGCCATCAGTGAGCTATGGACAGGGGGCTTCCCTGAAGCTTTCTTT	CAISELWTGGFPEAFF
TRBV29-1	NA	NA	TRBJ1-1	TGCAGCGTTGAAGAAGGGCAGGGAGCTTTCTTT	CSVEEGQGAFF
TRBV6-2/TRBV6-3	NA	TRBD1	TRBJ1-5	TGTGCCAGCAGCTCAAGCTCAGGGGGTCAGCCCCAGCATTTT	CASSSSSGGQPQHF
TRBV18	NA	NA	TRBJ1-2	TGTGCCAGCTCCCCCGGGGTTAACTATGGCTACACCTTC	CASSPGVNYGYTF
TRBV5-6	NA	TRBD1	TRBJ1-5	TGTGCCAGCGGTCGGCTGAGGGGGCCAAATCAGCCCCAGCATTTT	CASGRLRGPNQPQHF
TRBV10-3	few	NA	TRBJ1-4	TGTGCCATTCAGGGAAGGTTAGATGAAAAACTGTTTTTT	CAIQGRLDEKLFF
TRBV19	NA	NA	TRBJ2-7	TGTGCCAGTAGTACACCCTACAGGGATGGCTACGAGCAGTACTTC	CASSTPYRDGYEQYF
TRBV30	NA	NA	TRBJ1-6	TGTGCCTGGAGTGTATTTGGAGGGAGCTCCTATAATTCACCCCTCCACTTT	CAWSVFGGSSYNSPLHF
TRBV6-5	NA	NA	TRBJ2-7	TGTGCCAGCAGTTACGTCGCGGGGGCGATATACGAGCAGTACTTC	CASSYVAGAIYEQYF
TRBV5-6	NA	TRBD1	TRBJ2-7	TGTGCCAGCAGCAGGACAGGGAGGAGGTACGAGCAGTACTTC	CASSRTGRRYEQYF
TRBV4-1	NA	TRBD2	TRBJ2-7	TGCGCCAGCAGCCAAGGGATGGGACTAGCGGGGAACGAGCAGTACTTC	CASSQGMGLAGNEQYF
TRBV6-6	NA	NA	TRBJ1-4	TGTGCCAGCAGTTACCGGTCCGGGATATATGAAAAACTGTTTTTT	CASSYRSGIYEKLFF
TRBV25-1	NA	NA	TRBJ1-1	TGTGCCAGCCTAGTGAAAGGAGGTTTGGACAGTGAAGCTTTCTTT	CASLVKGGLDSEAFF
TRBV5-6	NA	NA	TRBJ2-7	TGTGCCAGCAGCTTGGTCGTGGAGGGGGCAATGTCCTACGAGCAGTACTTC	CASSLVVEGAMSYEQYF
TRBV5-1	NA	TRBD1	TRBJ1-4	TGCGCCAGCAGCCCTTTACAGGGGGCAGCTAATGAAAAACTGTTTTTT	CASSPLQGAANEKLFF
TRBV10-2	NA	NA	TRBJ1-3	TGCGCCAGCAGTGCTTTATCGAGTGGAAACACCATATATTTT	CASSALSSGNTIYF
TRBV19	NA	NA	TRBJ1-1	TGTGCCAGTAGTATACAGGCCGCGCCGAACACTGAAGCTTTCTTT	CASSIQAAPNTEAFF
TRBV19	many	TRBD1	TRBJ1-6	TGTGCCAGTAGTAGGGGACAGGGCCTAACCGATAATTCACCCCTCCACTTT	CASSRGQGLTDNSPLHF
TRBV27	NA	TRBD1	TRBJ1-2	TGTGCCAGCAGTTCCGGACAGGGGGGGAGCTATGGCTACACCTTC	CASSSGQGGSYGYTF
TRBV4-2	NA	NA	TRBJ1-2	TGTGCCAGCAGCCTAAGGACAGCAGACGGCTACACCTTC	CASSLRTADGYTF
TRBV10-2	NA	NA	TRBJ2-6	TGCGCCAGCAGGGCACAGGGCTTGGATGGGGCCAACGTCCTGACTTTC	CASRAQGLDGANVLTF
TRBV4-1	few	TRBD2	TRBJ2-2	TGCGCCAGCAGCCACCCAGGCGGGGGGGACACCGGGGAGCTGTTTTTT	CASSHPGGGDTGELFF
TRBV7-3	few	NA	TRBJ1-1	TGTGCCAGCAGCTTAATGGGTCAGGGAGGAACTGAAGCTTTCTTT	CASSLMGQGGTEAFF
TRBV29-1	NA	NA	TRBJ1-2	TGCAGCGTTGGGAGGAGGGATGGCTACACCTTC	CSVGRRDGYTF
TRBV29-1	NA	NA	TRBJ2-7	TGCAGCGTTTATCGGGACAACTACGAGCAGTACTTC	CSVYRDNYEQYF
TRBV27	NA	NA	TRBJ2-1	TGTGCCAGCAGTTTGGACTACAAGCCCTACAATGAGCAGTTCTTC	CASSLDYKPYNEQFF
TRBV2	NA	TRBD1	TRBJ1-1	TGTGCCAGCAGTCGGGACAGATCTATGAACACTGAAGCTTTCTTT	CASSRDRSMNTEAFF
TRBV5-4	once	TRBD1	TRBJ2-1	TGTGCCAGCAGCTCACAGGGGTACAATGAGCAGTTCTTC	CASSSQGYNEQFF
TRBV19	once	TRBD1	TRBJ1-4	TGTGCCAGTAGTAGGGCAGGGGGTGAAAAACTGTTTTTT	CASSRAGGEKLFF
TRBV7-2	few	TRBD2	TRBJ2-7	TGTGCCAGCAGCTTAGGCGGGGGCTACGAGCAGTACTTC	CASSLGGGYEQYF